One and the same sample provided the 23 T cell receptor beta chains below, sequenced in a study of blood T cell repertoires in COVID-19. The method was immunoSEQ multiplex PCR; TCRdb's version includes in-frame clones alone and lacks a portion of them. The sample includes tens of thousands of clones, around 92% of them seen just once. The specimen sequenced was peripheral blood. The receptors shown here come from a woman in her 50s in a cohort sampled during active COVID-19.

The V and J genes are TRBV19 and TRBJ1-1; maybe TRBD1 (6 bases). Trimming stripped 4 bases from V and 6 bases from J, with 18 bases between. Germline V CDR1 and CDR2: LNHDA, SQIVND (reference sequence). The CDR3 is 15 amino acids. The CDR3, as DNA: TGTGCCAGTAGTAGGATCCCGATAACAGGGTCTGAAGCTTTCTTT. This translates into CASSRIPITGSEAFF.

The gene calls are TRBV18 and TRBJ2-7; possibly TRBD2 for D (6 bases). Germline V lookup: CDR1 KGHSH, CDR2 LQKENI. The length of the CDR3 is 15 residues. The germline V and J ends were trimmed by 5 bases and 5 bases, with 19 bases remaining between them. The DNA for the CDR3 is TGTGCCAGCTCAAGCTTGGAGGGACGCTTTGACGAGCAGTACTTC. This translates into CASSSLEGRFDEQYF.

The gene calls are TRBV5-4 and TRBJ1-2; D not certain. Germline V gene data show CDR1 as SGHNT and CDR2 as YYREEE (reference sequence). V lost 4 bases and J 4 bases, leaving 11 bases between the germline ends. The CDR3 covers 13 residues. In nucleotides, the CDR3 is TGTGCCAGCAGCCTTGACACCTCCTATGGCTACACCTTC. Translating gives CASSLDTSYGYTF.

V is TRBV5-1 and J is TRBJ1-6; TRBD1 agrees at 7 bases. With 4 bases clipped from V and 7 bases from J, the junction kept 8 bases outside the gene matches. The CDR3 is 15 amino acids. Germline V CDR1 and CDR2: SGHRS, YFSETQ. The CDR3 nucleotides read TGCGCCAGCAGCGTCCGACAGGGAACCAATTCACCCCTCCACTTT. As protein: CASSVRQGTNSPLHF.

DNA of the CDR3: TGTGCCAGTAGTGCTGACAGGAACACTGAAGCTTTCTTT. Its translation: CASSADRNTEAFF. The V and J genes are TRBV19 and TRBJ1-1, with D perhaps TRBD1 (5 bases). Germline CDR1 reads LNHDA; CDR2 reads SQIVND (reference sequence). V was trimmed by 5 bases and J by 1 base, leaving 8 bases between them. The length of the CDR3 is 13 residues.

J is TRBJ2-2 and V is TRBV7-7, with TRBD2 matching over 14 bases. The CDR3 loop spans 15 amino acids. Germline V gene data show CDR1 as SSHAT and CDR2 as FNYEAQ (reference sequence). In nucleotides, the CDR3 is TGTGCTAGTGGACTAGCGGGAGGTCGGACCGGGGAGCTGTTTTTT. Its protein is CASGLAGGRTGELFF. Looking up the rest from reference TRBV7-7 and TRBJ2-2 gives the full variable domain: GAGVSQSPRYKVTKRGQDVTLRCDPISSHATLYWYQQALGQGPEFLTYFNYEAQPDKSGLPSDRFSAERPEGSISTLTIQRTEQRDSAMYRCASGLAGGRTGELFFGEGSRLTVL.

The chain uses TRBV18 and TRBJ1-3, with D maybe TRBD1 (6 bases). The ends were cut back, 3 bases at V and 0 bases at J, with 21 bases in the middle. The length of the CDR3 is 19 residues. The V gene's germline CDR1 is KGHSH and CDR2 LQKENI. DNA of the CDR3: TGTGCCAGCTCACCCCTCCCGGCAGGGGCGTTTAGCTCTGGAAACACCATATATTTT. Translated, it gives CASSPLPAGAFSSGNTIYF.

The rearrangement uses TRBV11-3 and TRBJ2-5; D might be TRBD2 (7 bases). Germline V lookup: CDR1 SGHNT, CDR2 YENEEA. This CDR3 contains 14 residues. V lost 3 bases, J lost 5 bases, and 13 bases lay in between. CDR3 residues: CASSFGGLGETQYF. CDR3 DNA sequence: TGTGCCAGCAGCTTCGGGGGGCTGGGGGAGACCCAGTACTTC.

The chain has TRBV18 and TRBJ2-7; tentative D call: TRBD1 (5 bases). Trimming removed 4 bases from V and 3 bases from J, with 7 bases in between. The germline CDR1 and CDR2 sequences are KGHSH and LQKENI. The CDR3 sequence is 12 residues long. CDR3 residues: CASSLGVYEQYF. The CDR3 DNA follows: TGTGCCAGCTCACTAGGGGTCTACGAGCAGTACTTC.

Only one count was recorded for this clone. The chain joins TRBV18 to TRBJ2-7, with TRBD1 matching over 8 bases. Germline trimming cut 5 bases from V and 3 bases from J; bases unmatched to any gene: 9. The CDR3 has 15 residues. Per the germline V gene, CDR1 is KGHSH and CDR2 is LQKENI. The CDR3 spells CASSSPTGVNYEQYF. CDR3 DNA: TGTGCCAGCTCATCCCCGACAGGGGTAAACTACGAGCAGTACTTC.

This sequence joins TRBV5-6 and TRBJ1-4; D is perhaps TRBD1 (5 bases). The germline V gene encodes CDR1 SGHDT and CDR2 YYEEEE. The CDR3 runs 15 residues. V was pared by 2 bases and J by 3 bases, with 11 bases between. The chain's CDR3 is CASSFQGTPNEKLFF. The DNA of the CDR3 is TGTGCCAGCAGCTTCCAGGGTACTCCTAATGAAAAACTGTTTTTT.

The chain joins TRBV18 to TRBJ1-5; 9 nucleotides align to TRBD1. The CDR3 sequence is 16 residues long. Germline V gene lookup returns CDR1 KGHSH and CDR2 LQKENI. Trimming cost V 2 bases and J 0 bases; bases outside gene matches: 2. The CDR3 sequence: CASSPTDRGSNQPQHF. DNA of the CDR3: TGTGCCAGCTCACCAACGGACAGGGGTAGCAATCAGCCCCAGCATTTT.

J is TRBJ2-7 and V is TRBV4-1; D uncertain. The CDR3 runs to 14 residues. In germline, CDR1 is MGHRA, CDR2 YSYEKL. Trimming took 1 base from V and 0 from J, leaving 7 bases between them. Written as DNA, the CDR3 is TGCGCCAGCAGCCAAGCCCCTTACTCCTACGAGCAGTACTTC. Its translation is CASSQAPYSYEQYF.

The chain carries TRBV3-1 (or the pseudogene TRBV3-2) and TRBJ2-7, with a possible D match to TRBD1 (5 bases). Per germline, CDR1 LGHDT and CDR2 YNNKEL (reference sequence). This CDR3 spans 13 amino acids. The V end was cut by 0 bases, the J end by 5 bases, with 8 bases between. For the CDR3, the DNA is TGTGCCAGCAGCCAAGACAGGGCCCACGAGCAGTACTTC. Protein sequence: CASSQDRAHEQYF.

The chain employs TRBV7-8 and TRBJ2-2; D perhaps matches TRBD2 (6 bases). V was clipped by 4 bases and J by 0 bases, with 21 bases between them. The CDR3 covers 19 residues. Germline V gene data show CDR1 as SGHVS and CDR2 as FQNEAQ. This CDR3 is CASSSTRTGASSNTGELFF. The CDR3 coding sequence is TGTGCCAGCAGCTCCACCAGGACGGGAGCCTCTTCGAACACCGGGGAGCTGTTTTTT. Full variable domain (remainder filled in from reference TRBV7-8 and TRBJ2-2): GAGVSQSPRYKVAKRGQDVALRCDPISGHVSLFWYQQALGQGPEFLTYFQNEAQLDKSGLPSDRFFAERPEGSVSTLKIQRTQQEDSAVYLCASSSTRTGASSNTGELFFGEGSRLTVL.

This clone was recorded only once. J is TRBJ2-7 and V is TRBV5-1, with D unresolved. V lost 5 bases, J lost 0 bases, and 33 bases lay in between. The CDR3 length is 21 residues. The germline V gene encodes CDR1 SGHRS and CDR2 YFSETQ. The CDR3 DNA reads as TGCGCCAGCAGTCGCCCCTCAGTAACATCAGGTACGGATTACCTCTCCTACGAGCAGTACTTC. The encoded protein is CASSRPSVTSGTDYLSYEQYF.

The chain links TRBV10-3 to TRBJ2-2; weak D call: TRBD1 (5 bases). The CDR3 covers 14 residues. Germline assignment: CDR1 ENHRY and CDR2 SYGVKD. Trimming shortened V by 8 bases and J by 5 bases, and 15 bases separated the two germline ends. The CDR3: CAIQDIANTGELFF. In DNA, the CDR3 is TGTGCCATCCAGGACATAGCCAATACCGGGGAGCTGTTTTTT.

The chain carries TRBV28 and TRBJ2-7, with TRBD1 identical over 11 bases. Germline V gene data show CDR1 as MDHEN and CDR2 as SYDVKM. Trimming at V came to 3 bases and at J to 4 bases, leaving 2 bases not matched to a gene. The CDR3 is made up of 14 amino acids. The CDR3 DNA follows: TGTGCCAGCAGTTTGGACAGGGGGCTTTACGAGCAGTACTTC. It is translated as CASSLDRGLYEQYF.

The chain recombines TRBV12-3 or TRBV12-4 with TRBJ2-2, with 8 nucleotides matching TRBD1. The CDR3 has 13 amino acids. V gave up 6 bases and J gave up 6 bases; unmatched junction bases: 3. CDR3: CASSGQGAGELFF. In DNA, the CDR3 is TGTGCCAGCAGCGGACAGGGTGCCGGGGAGCTGTTTTTT.

The chain employs TRBV7-9 and TRBJ2-2, with D possibly TRBD1 on 6 matching bases. CDR3 length: 17 amino acids. Between the trimmed V and J ends, which lost 5 bases and 2 bases, there was a span of 18 bases. CDR1 and CDR2 (germline): SEHNR, FQNEAQ (reference sequence). This CDR3 reads CASSREFGGTNTGELFF. The CDR3 DNA sequence: TGTGCCAGCAGCCGCGAGTTTGGGGGCACCAACACCGGGGAGCTGTTTTTT.

V usage is TRBV9 and J usage is TRBJ1-1, with D possibly matching TRBD1 (5 bases). The CDR3 runs to 15 residues. Germline V CDR1 and CDR2: SGDLS, YYNGEE. Trimming removed 4 bases from V and 1 base from J, with 14 bases in between. For the CDR3, the DNA is TGTGCCAGCAGCCACGCGACAGCCAAGAACACTGAAGCTTTCTTT. Protein product: CASSHATAKNTEAFF.

This clone was observed a handful of times. The chain is built from TRBV11-2 and TRBJ1-2; 9 nucleotides match TRBD1. Per germline, CDR1 SGHAT and CDR2 FQNNGV. The trim removed 6 bases at V and 8 bases at J, leaving 10 bases unmatched. This CDR3 spans 14 amino acids. CDR3 coding DNA: TGTGCCAGCAGGTTACAGGGGGCCGAGGGGGGCTACACCTTC. Amino acids: CASRLQGAEGGYTF. The variable domain in full, completed from reference TRBV11-2 and TRBJ1-2, reads EAGVAQSPRYKIIEKRQSVAFWCNPISGHATLYWYQQILGQGPKLLIQFQNNGVVDDSQLPKDRFSAERLKGVDSTLKIQPAKLEDSAVYLCASRLQGAEGGYTFGSGTRLTVV.

The chain combines TRBV7-9 with TRBJ2-1; 10 nucleotides agree with TRBD2. Germline CDR1 is SEHNR and CDR2 is FQNEAQ (reference sequence). With 0 bases clipped from V and 8 bases from J, the junction kept 7 bases outside the gene matches. CDR3 size: 16 residues. CDR3 DNA sequence: TGTGCCAGCAGCTTAGCGCTGGTAGCGGGGGGCTATGAGCAGTTCTTC. It translates to CASSLALVAGGYEQFF.